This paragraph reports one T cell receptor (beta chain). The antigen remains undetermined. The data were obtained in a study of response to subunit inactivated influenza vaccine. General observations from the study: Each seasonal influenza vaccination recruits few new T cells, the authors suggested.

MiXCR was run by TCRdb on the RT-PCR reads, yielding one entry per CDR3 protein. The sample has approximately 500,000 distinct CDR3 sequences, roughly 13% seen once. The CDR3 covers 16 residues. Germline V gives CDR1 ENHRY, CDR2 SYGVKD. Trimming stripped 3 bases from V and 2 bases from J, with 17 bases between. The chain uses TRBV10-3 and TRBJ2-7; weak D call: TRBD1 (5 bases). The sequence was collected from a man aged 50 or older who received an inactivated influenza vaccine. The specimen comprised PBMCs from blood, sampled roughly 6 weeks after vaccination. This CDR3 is CAISDPGQNGPYEQYF. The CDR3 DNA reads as TGTGCCATCAGTGACCCAGGGCAAAACGGCCCCTACGAGCAGTACTTC.